These 30 T cell receptor beta chains were sequenced from one sample in a study of Ad26.COV2.S vaccination and SARS-CoV-2 variants. The protocol was immunoSEQ multiplex PCR, while the TCRdb copy is restricted to in-frame clones and leaves out a portion. Counted here are around 380,000 clones, around 85% occurring once; the ten biggest clones make up roughly 3%. Described treatment: around 19 received Ad26.COV2.S at low or high dose, single or two shots; roughly 5 received placebo; per-sample allocation not given. At day 63 after the first vaccine or placebo injection, samples were drawn. The sequencing here drew on peripheral blood, taken in a trial of Ad26.COV2.S vaccine versus placebo. These receptors all stem from a person between 18 and 59 years old who received the Ad26.COV2.S COVID-19 vaccine or a placebo.

The chain couples TRBV4-1 to TRBJ1-4; no firm D call. CDR1 is MGHRA and CDR2 is YSYEKL in the germline V gene. Deletions cut 0 bases from V and 15 bases from J, with 14 bases between. The CDR3 length is 13 residues. CDR3: CASSQDNEDGMFF. The CDR3 DNA reads as TGCGCCAGCAGCCAAGATAATGAGGACGGTATGTTTTTT.

The chain links TRBV6-6 to TRBJ1-2, with 7 bases identical to TRBD1. The CDR3 has 12 residues. Germline loops: CDR1 MNHNY, CDR2 SVGAGI (reference sequence). The V segment lost 6 bases and the J segment 4 bases; nucleotides outside the gene matches: 2. CDR3: CASRWTGYGYTF. In DNA form, the CDR3 reads TGTGCCAGCAGATGGACAGGCTATGGCTACACCTTC.

This chain connects TRBV7-9 to TRBJ1-1, with D possibly matching TRBD1 (6 bases). Trimming stripped 1 base from V and 1 base from J, with 16 bases between. CDR1 and CDR2 from the germline V gene are SEHNR and FQNEAQ (reference sequence). The CDR3 contains 17 residues. This CDR3 is CASSLVQGLSGNTEAFF. The CDR3 bases are TGTGCCAGCAGCTTAGTTCAGGGGCTGTCAGGGAACACTGAAGCTTTCTTT.

The V gene is TRBV3-1 (or the pseudogene TRBV3-2), the J gene TRBJ1-1; D gene unclear. Germline CDR1 and CDR2: LGHDT and YNNKEL (reference sequence). The V end lost 1 base, the J end lost 1 base, and 10 bases lay between the germline ends. The CDR3 runs to 15 residues. CDR3 coding DNA: TGTGCCAGCAGCCAAGTATCACGAACGAACACTGAAGCTTTCTTT. Protein sequence: CASSQVSRTNTEAFF.

This rearrangement joins TRBV18 to TRBJ2-7, with D possibly matching TRBD1 (5 bases). CDR1 is KGHSH, CDR2 LQKENI, per germline. This CDR3 comprises 13 residues. Trimming left V 2 bases short and J 5 bases short, with 10 bases between. CDR3 loop: CASSPGQGNEQYF. The CDR3 DNA sequence: TGTGCCAGCTCACCAGGGCAGGGAAACGAGCAGTACTTC.

This chain joins TRBV2 and TRBJ1-1; no clear D. Germline values: CDR1 SNHLY, CDR2 FYNNEI. The CDR3 length is 13 residues. Trimming removed 7 bases at V and 3 bases at J, with 12 bases between. The CDR3 region is CASKEVSHTEAFF. The CDR3 nucleotides read TGTGCCAGCAAGGAGGTCTCACACACTGAAGCTTTCTTT. Full variable domain (rest looked up from reference TRBV2 and TRBJ1-1): EPEVTQTPSHQVTQMGQEVILRCVPISNHLYFYWYRQILGQKVEFLVSFYNNEISEKSEIFDDQFSVERPDGSNFTLKIRSTKLEDSAMYFCASKEVSHTEAFFGQGTRLTVV.

A remark on this clone: Different DNA sequences within this sample yield the same CDR3. In DNA form, the CDR3 reads TGTGCCAGCAGCTTGGTAGTGGGGAACACTGAAGCTTTCTTT. Amino acid sequence: CASSLVVGNTEAFF. The chain couples TRBV5-5 to TRBJ1-1; D gene unclear. CDR3 length: 14 amino acids. Per germline, CDR1 SGHKS and CDR2 YYEKEE (reference sequence). V dropped 0 bases and J dropped 1 base, with 7 bases sitting between them.

The rearrangement joins TRBV5-4 to TRBJ2-2; possibly TRBD2 for D (5 bases). Trimming left V 4 bases short and J 3 bases short, with 16 bases between. CDR3 size: 16 residues. In germline, CDR1 is SGHNT, CDR2 YYREEE (reference sequence). CDR3 sequence reads: CASSPVSSADTGELFF. DNA of the CDR3: TGTGCCAGCAGCCCCGTGAGTAGCGCGGACACCGGGGAGCTGTTTTTT.

The chain carries TRBV2 and TRBJ1-1, with no clear D. Per germline, CDR1 SNHLY and CDR2 FYNNEI. The CDR3 runs 13 residues. V was trimmed by 11 bases and J by 0 bases, leaving 13 bases between them. The CDR3 region has the DNA TGTGCCGACGACCCGACCCTGAACACTGAAGCTTTCTTT. Protein product: CADDPTLNTEAFF.

The chain employs TRBV7-9 and TRBJ2-1, with 7 bases matching TRBD1. J lost 2 bases, V lost 4 bases, and 8 bases had no gene match. The CDR3 is 16 amino acids. Germline V lookup: CDR1 SEHNR, CDR2 FQNEAQ (reference sequence). The chain's CDR3 is CASSSPDRDPYNEQFF. In nucleotides, the CDR3 is TGTGCCAGCAGCTCCCCCGACAGGGATCCCTACAATGAGCAGTTCTTC.

The chain employs TRBV2 and TRBJ1-1, with D possibly matching TRBD1 (6 bases). Trimming cost V 6 bases and J 3 bases, with 11 bases left between them. The germline CDR1 and CDR2 sequences are SNHLY and FYNNEI. CDR3 length: 13 residues. DNA for the CDR3: TGTGCCAGCAGCACAGGGCGGGACACTGAAGCTTTCTTT. Translation gives CASSTGRDTEAFF.

The chain is built from TRBV2 and TRBJ2-7; a possible D gene is TRBD1 (6 bases). The CDR3 spans 15 residues. Looked up from germline, CDR1 is SNHLY and CDR2 is FYNNEI. Trimming pared 10 bases from V and 1 base from J, leaving 20 bases between. CDR3 residues: CATTVGAFPSYEQYF. The CDR3 nucleotides read TGTGCCACCACGGTGGGGGCCTTCCCGTCCTACGAGCAGTACTTC.

The CDR3 DNA follows: TGTGCCAGCAGCCCGAGGGGGTGGACCGGGGAGCTGTTTTTT. Translating gives CASSPRGWTGELFF. The chain recombines TRBV9 with TRBJ2-2, with D possibly TRBD1 on 6 matching bases. The CDR3 is 14 residues long. V was pared by 4 bases and J by 5 bases, with 12 bases between. From germline, CDR1 is SGDLS and CDR2 YYNGEE.

About this clone itself: The identical CDR3 is also encoded by other nucleotide sequences in the sample. The J gene is TRBJ2-2, the V gene TRBV5-1; D is unclear. The CDR3 has 12 residues. The V end lost 4 bases, the J end lost 2 bases, and 3 bases lay between the germline ends. The germline V gene encodes CDR1 SGHRS and CDR2 YFSETQ. The CDR3 spells CASSVNTGELFF. The CDR3 DNA follows: TGCGCCAGCAGCGTAAACACCGGGGAGCTGTTTTTT. Filled out from reference TRBV5-1 and TRBJ2-2, the complete variable domain reads KAGVTQTPRYLIKTRGQQVTLSCSPISGHRSVSWYQQTPGQGLQFLFEYFSETQRNKGNFPGRFSGRQFSNSRSEMNVSTLELGDSALYLCASSVNTGELFFGEGSRLTVL.

V usage is TRBV11-2 and J usage is TRBJ1-1; D gene unclear. The length of the CDR3 is 11 residues. Germline V lookup: CDR1 SGHAT, CDR2 FQNNGV. V was pared by 3 bases and J by 6 bases, with 5 bases between. The CDR3 is CASSFSAEAFF. The CDR3 nucleotides are TGTGCCAGCAGCTTTTCCGCTGAAGCTTTCTTT.

The CDR3 region has the DNA TGTGCCATCAGTGAGACCAGCGTGGGGGAGACCCAGTACTTC. Its translation is CAISETSVGETQYF. The chain employs TRBV10-3 and TRBJ2-5; D unclear. With 2 bases removed from V and 5 bases from J, the gap between germline ends came to 12 bases. This CDR3 is built from 14 residues. Germline-derived CDR1 and CDR2 are ENHRY and SYGVKD.

This chain connects TRBV5-1 to TRBJ1-1, with 9 nucleotides matching TRBD1. The CDR3 is 16 residues long. J was trimmed by 2 bases and V by 3 bases; bases with no gene match: 8. Germline V gene lookup returns CDR1 SGHRS and CDR2 YFSETQ. The chain's CDR3 is CASSSGQGGGNTEAFF. The CDR3 coding sequence is TGCGCCAGCAGCTCGGGACAGGGAGGAGGCAACACTGAAGCTTTCTTT. Filled out from reference TRBV5-1 and TRBJ1-1, the complete variable domain reads KAGVTQTPRYLIKTRGQQVTLSCSPISGHRSVSWYQQTPGQGLQFLFEYFSETQRNKGNFPGRFSGRQFSNSRSEMNVSTLELGDSALYLCASSSGQGGGNTEAFFGQGTRLTVV.

The chain couples TRBV6-5 to TRBJ1-1; tentative D call: TRBD1 (5 bases). V lost 8 bases, J lost 4 bases, and 11 bases lay in between. Germline-derived CDR1 and CDR2 are MNHEY and SVGAGI. This CDR3 comprises 12 residues. CDR3 nucleotide sequence: TGTGCCAGCCAGGGTCGAGCCACTGAAGCTTTCTTT. This gives the protein CASQGRATEAFF.

The chain employs TRBV29-1 and TRBJ1-1; D gene ambiguous. CDR1 and CDR2 from the germline V gene are SQVTM and ANQGSEA. Deletions cut 0 bases from V and 11 bases from J, with 13 bases between. The CDR3 totals 12 residues. The CDR3 nucleotides read TGCAGCGTTGAAGATGGGATAGTTGGGGCTTTCTTT. Translation gives CSVEDGIVGAFF.

This chain connects TRBV18 to TRBJ2-1; TRBD2 matches 10 bases. In germline, CDR1 is KGHSH, CDR2 LQKENI. The CDR3 has 14 amino acids. V shed 0 bases and J 9 bases; nucleotides not matched to a gene: 2. The CDR3 region has the DNA TGTGCCAGCTCACCACCGGCTAGCGGGGGTGAGCAGTTCTTC. It encodes CASSPPASGGEQFF.

In nucleotides, the CDR3 is TGTGCCAGCAGCAGCTCGGGGGGTATCTCTTCACCCCTCCACTTT. Translating it yields CASSSSGGISSPLHF. This rearrangement joins TRBV6-5 to TRBJ1-6, with D possibly being TRBD1 (5 bases). Germline CDR1 is MNHEY and CDR2 is SVGAGI. V shed 6 bases and J shed 9 bases, with 18 bases lying between them. The CDR3 sequence is 15 residues long.

The gene calls are TRBV27 and TRBJ2-7, with 8 bases that match TRBD1. Trimming cost V 6 bases and J 2 bases; bases outside gene matches: 21. CDR3 length: 19 amino acids. CDR1 MNHEY and CDR2 SMNVEV come from the germline V gene (reference sequence). CDR3 in DNA: TGTGCCAGCAGCCTCACCCGACAGGGGAGCCCAAAGAGGACCTACGAGCAGTACTTC. It specifies CASSLTRQGSPKRTYEQYF.

CDR3 residues: CASSLARETHGYTF. The CDR3 DNA reads as TGTGCCAGCAGCTTGGCCAGGGAAACTCATGGCTACACCTTC. The rearrangement uses TRBV5-4 and TRBJ1-2; possible D gene TRBD1, 5 bases. The germline V and J ends were trimmed by 0 bases and 6 bases, with 12 bases remaining between them. The CDR3 totals 14 residues. The germline V gene has CDR1 SGHNT and CDR2 YYREEE (reference sequence).

The chain combines TRBV18 with TRBJ2-1; tentative D call: TRBD2 (5 bases). With 6 bases removed from V and 6 bases from J, the gap between germline ends came to 15 bases. The CDR3 is made up of 14 amino acids. The germline V gene encodes CDR1 KGHSH and CDR2 LQKENI. The CDR3 region has the DNA TGTGCCAGCTCTCCTCCGGGGTCGGTCAATGAGCAGTTCTTC. Protein product: CASSPPGSVNEQFF.

V usage is TRBV10-1 and J usage is TRBJ2-5; 7 nucleotides match TRBD1. Germline lookup yields CDR1 WNHNN and CDR2 SYGVQD (reference sequence). V shed 4 bases and J 2 bases; nucleotides not matched to a gene: 1. The CDR3 covers 13 residues. CDR3 amino acids: CASSGQGQETQYF. The CDR3 DNA reads as TGCGCCAGCAGTGGACAGGGACAAGAGACCCAGTACTTC.

The chain uses TRBV12-3 or TRBV12-4 and TRBJ1-3; D unresolved. CDR3 length equals 13 residues. Trimming took 8 bases from V and 3 from J, leaving 11 bases between them. The CDR3 loop reads CASSANVGNTIYF. In DNA, the CDR3 is TGTGCCAGCTCAGCGAACGTTGGAAACACCATATATTTT.

The genes are TRBV19 and TRBJ2-3, with D perhaps TRBD1 (5 bases). The CDR3 is 14 amino acids. Germline V gene sequence: CDR1 LNHDA, CDR2 SQIVND (reference sequence). V was pared by 5 bases and J by 0 bases, with 9 bases between. Here the CDR3 DNA reads TGTGCCAGTAGTCCCAGACAGAGCACAGATACGCAGTATTTT. It codes for CASSPRQSTDTQYF.

As DNA, the CDR3 is TGCGCCAGCAGCTCCCTAGCGGGGTTCACCTACGAGCAGTACTTC. This sequence encodes CASSSLAGFTYEQYF. V gene TRBV5-1 combines with J gene TRBJ2-7; 9 bases align to TRBD2. This CDR3 is 15 amino acids long. Germline V gene data show CDR1 as SGHRS and CDR2 as YFSETQ. With 3 bases clipped from V and 2 bases from J, the junction kept 6 bases outside the gene matches.

This chain connects TRBV7-2 to TRBJ1-6, with D perhaps TRBD1 (5 bases). The CDR3 runs to 15 residues. Germline V gives CDR1 SGHTA, CDR2 FQGNSA. The ends were cut back, 6 bases at V and 2 bases at J, with 11 bases in the middle. DNA for the CDR3: TGTGCCAGCAGGCGACAGTTCACCTATAATTCACCCCTCCACTTT. Translated: CASRRQFTYNSPLHF.

The chain uses TRBV5-1 and TRBJ2-2; 11 bases are shared with TRBD2. CDR1 is SGHRS, CDR2 YFSETQ, per germline. J lost 5 bases, V lost 0 bases, and 9 bases had no gene match. The CDR3 contains 18 residues. This CDR3 reads CASSLATPGLAVTGELFF. The CDR3 nucleotides read TGCGCCAGCAGCTTGGCCACCCCGGGACTAGCGGTAACCGGGGAGCTGTTTTTT.